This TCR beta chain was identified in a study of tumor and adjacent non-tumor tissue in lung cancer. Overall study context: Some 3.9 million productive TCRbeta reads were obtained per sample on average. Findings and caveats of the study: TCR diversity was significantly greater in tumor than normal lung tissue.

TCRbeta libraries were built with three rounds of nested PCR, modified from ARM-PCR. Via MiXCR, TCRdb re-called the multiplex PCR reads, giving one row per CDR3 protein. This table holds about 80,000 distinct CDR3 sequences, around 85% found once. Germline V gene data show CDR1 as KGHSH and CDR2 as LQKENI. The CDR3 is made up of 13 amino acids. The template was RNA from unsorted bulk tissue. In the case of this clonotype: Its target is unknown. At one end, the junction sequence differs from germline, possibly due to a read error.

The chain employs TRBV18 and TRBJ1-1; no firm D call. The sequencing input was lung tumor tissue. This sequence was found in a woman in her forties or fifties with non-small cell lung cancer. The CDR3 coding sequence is TGTGTCAGCTCACCACCGGGTGAGCTTGAAACTTTCTTT. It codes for CVSSPPGELETFF.